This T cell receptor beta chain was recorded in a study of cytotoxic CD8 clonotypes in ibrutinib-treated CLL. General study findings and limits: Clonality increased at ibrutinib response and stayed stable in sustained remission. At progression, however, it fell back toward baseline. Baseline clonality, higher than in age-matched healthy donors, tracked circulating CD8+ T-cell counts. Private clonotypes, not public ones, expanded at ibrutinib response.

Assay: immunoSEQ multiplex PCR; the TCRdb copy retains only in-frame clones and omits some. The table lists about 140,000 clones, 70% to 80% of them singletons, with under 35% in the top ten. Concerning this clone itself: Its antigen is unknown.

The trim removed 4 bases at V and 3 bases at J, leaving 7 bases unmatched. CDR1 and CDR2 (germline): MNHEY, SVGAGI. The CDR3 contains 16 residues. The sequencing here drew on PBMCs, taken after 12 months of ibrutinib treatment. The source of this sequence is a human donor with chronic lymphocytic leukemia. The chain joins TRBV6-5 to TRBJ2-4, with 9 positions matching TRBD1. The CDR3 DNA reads TGTGCCAGCAGTTCCACGGGACAGGGAATCAAAAACATTCAGTACTTC. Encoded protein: CASSSTGQGIKNIQYF.